The present entry profiles one T cell receptor (beta chain) with its context. Its antigen is unknown. For every subset, genomic DNA was evenly distributed across several immunoSEQ plates. Per the original methods: ImmunoSEQ only sent back junction sequences with no quality scores, so filtering was done differently. TCRdb's table, derived via immunoSEQ multiplex PCR, lists solely in-frame clones and lacks some. The DNA was the basis for D and trimming; V, J and clone size are from that table. Of about 470,000 clones listed, more than 75% are singletons. This sample is part of a study of shared clonotypes between healthy human individuals. The CDR3 has 14 residues. V dropped 1 base and J dropped 6 bases, with 10 bases sitting between them. CDR1 is SNHLY and CDR2 is FYNNEI in the germline V gene. Regarding the study as a whole: Enrolling few donors narrowed the genetic and exposure-history diversity that was represented.

Sequencing was done on a sample of PBMCs. The origin of this receptor is a woman aged 40 to 50 in good health. Some clones in this sample may be carry-over from other donors' samples. The genes are TRBV2 and TRBJ1-5; weak D call: TRBD1 (5 bases). The CDR3 sequence: CASSEVSQGQPQHF. The CDR3 DNA follows: TGTGCCAGCAGTGAAGTGAGTCAGGGTCAGCCCCAGCATTTT. Full variable domain (outside the CDR3, taken from reference TRBV2 and TRBJ1-5): EPEVTQTPSHQVTQMGQEVILRCVPISNHLYFYWYRQILGQKVEFLVSFYNNEISEKSEIFDDQFSVERPDGSNFTLKIRSTKLEDSAMYFCASSEVSQGQPQHFGDGTRLSIL.